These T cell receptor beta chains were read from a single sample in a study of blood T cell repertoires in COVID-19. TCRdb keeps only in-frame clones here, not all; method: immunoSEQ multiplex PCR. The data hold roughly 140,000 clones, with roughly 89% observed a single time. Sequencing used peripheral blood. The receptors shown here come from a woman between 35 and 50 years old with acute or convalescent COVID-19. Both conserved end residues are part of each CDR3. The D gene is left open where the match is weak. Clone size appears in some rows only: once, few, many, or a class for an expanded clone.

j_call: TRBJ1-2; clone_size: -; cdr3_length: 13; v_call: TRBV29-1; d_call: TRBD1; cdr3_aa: CSVRTSGGSGYTF; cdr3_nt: TGCAGCGTTCGCACGTCAGGGGGCTCTGGCTACACCTTC
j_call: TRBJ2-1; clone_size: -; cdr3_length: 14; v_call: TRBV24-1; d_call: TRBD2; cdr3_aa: CATSDPGTSGEQFF; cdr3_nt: TGTGCCACCAGTGATCCCGGGACTAGCGGTGAGCAGTTCTTC
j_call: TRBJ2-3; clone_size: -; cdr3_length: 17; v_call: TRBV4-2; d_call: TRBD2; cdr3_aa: CASSQEGLATSTDTQYF; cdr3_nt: TGTGCCAGCAGCCAAGAAGGACTAGCCACTAGCACAGATACGCAGTATTTT
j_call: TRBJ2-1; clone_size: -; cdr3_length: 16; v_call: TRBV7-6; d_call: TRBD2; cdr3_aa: CASSPRTSGFHNEQFF; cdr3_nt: TGTGCCAGCAGCCCCCGGACTAGCGGGTTTCACAATGAGCAGTTCTTC
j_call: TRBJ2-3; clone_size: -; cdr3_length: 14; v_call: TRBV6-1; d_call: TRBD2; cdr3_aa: CASSDGLDTDTQYF; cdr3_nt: TGTGCCAGCAGTGATGGACTAGACACAGATACGCAGTATTTT
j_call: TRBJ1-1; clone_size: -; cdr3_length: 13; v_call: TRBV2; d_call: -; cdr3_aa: CASSVLWNTEAFF; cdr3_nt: TGTGCCAGTTCAGTGTTGTGGAACACTGAAGCTTTCTTT
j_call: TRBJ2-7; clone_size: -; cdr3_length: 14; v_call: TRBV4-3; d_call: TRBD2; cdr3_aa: CASSLAGGPDEQYF; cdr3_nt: TGCGCCAGCAGCCTAGCGGGAGGGCCCGACGAGCAGTACTTC
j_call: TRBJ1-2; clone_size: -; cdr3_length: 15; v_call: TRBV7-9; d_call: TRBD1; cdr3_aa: CATLVADREAYGYTF; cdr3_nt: TGTGCCACCCTCGTCGCGGACAGGGAAGCCTATGGCTACACCTTC
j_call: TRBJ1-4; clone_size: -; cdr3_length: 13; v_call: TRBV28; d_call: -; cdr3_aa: CATMWGGSEKLFF; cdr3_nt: TGTGCCACTATGTGGGGGGGAAGTGAAAAACTGTTTTTT
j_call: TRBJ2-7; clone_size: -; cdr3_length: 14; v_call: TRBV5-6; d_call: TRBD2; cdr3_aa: CASSPAGGRNEQYF; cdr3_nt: TGTGCCAGCAGCCCCGCCGGGGGGAGGAACGAGCAGTACTTC
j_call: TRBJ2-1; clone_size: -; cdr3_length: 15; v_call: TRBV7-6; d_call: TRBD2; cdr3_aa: CASSQLAGGYNEQFF; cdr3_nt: TGTGCCAGCAGCCAATTAGCGGGGGGATACAATGAGCAGTTCTTC
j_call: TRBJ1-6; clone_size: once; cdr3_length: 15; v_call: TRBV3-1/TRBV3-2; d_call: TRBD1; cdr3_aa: CASSQGSGGISPLHF; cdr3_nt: TGTGCCAGCAGCCAAGGATCAGGGGGTATTTCACCCCTCCACTTT
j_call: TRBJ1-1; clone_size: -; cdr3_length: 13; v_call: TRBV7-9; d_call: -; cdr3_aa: CASSSTGPTEAFF; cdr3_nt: TGTGCCAGCAGCTCTACAGGGCCCACTGAAGCTTTCTTT
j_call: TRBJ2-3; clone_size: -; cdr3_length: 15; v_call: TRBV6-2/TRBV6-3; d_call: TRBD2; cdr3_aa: CASSFRGLAQDTQYF; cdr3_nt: TGTGCCAGCAGTTTCCGGGGACTAGCCCAAGATACGCAGTATTTT
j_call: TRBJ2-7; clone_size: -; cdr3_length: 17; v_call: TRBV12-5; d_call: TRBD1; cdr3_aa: CASGSTAGTGSSYEQYF; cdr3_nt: TGTGCTAGTGGTTCCACCGCCGGGACAGGGAGCTCCTACGAGCAGTACTTC
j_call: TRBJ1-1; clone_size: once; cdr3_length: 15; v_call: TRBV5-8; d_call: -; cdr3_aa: CASSLSETVNTEAFF; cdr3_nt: TGTGCCAGCAGCTTGTCAGAGACAGTGAACACTGAAGCTTTCTTT
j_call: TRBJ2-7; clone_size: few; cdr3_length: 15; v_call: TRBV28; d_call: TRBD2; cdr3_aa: CASSSGTSGSYEQYF; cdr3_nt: TGTGCCAGCAGTTCCGGGACTAGCGGAAGCTACGAGCAGTACTTC
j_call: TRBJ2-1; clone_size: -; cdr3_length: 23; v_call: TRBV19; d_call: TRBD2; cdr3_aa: CASSIDPYSVAGVVRGAYNEQFF; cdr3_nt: TGTGCCAGTAGTATCGACCCTTATTCCGTAGCGGGGGTTGTGCGTGGGGCCTACAATGAGCAGTTCTTC
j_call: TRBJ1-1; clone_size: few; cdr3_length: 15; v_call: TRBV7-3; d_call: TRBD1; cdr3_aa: CASSPQGQGYTEAFF; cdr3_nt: TGTGCCAGCAGCCCTCAGGGACAGGGTTACACTGAAGCTTTCTTT
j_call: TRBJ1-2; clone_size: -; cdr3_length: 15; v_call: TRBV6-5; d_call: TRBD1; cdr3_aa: CASSYNRGVGYGYTF; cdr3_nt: TGTGCCAGCAGTTACAACAGGGGAGTTGGGTATGGCTACACCTTC
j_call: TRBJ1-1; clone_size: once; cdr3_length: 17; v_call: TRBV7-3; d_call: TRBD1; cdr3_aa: CASSLTGGEVMNTEAFF; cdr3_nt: TGTGCCAGCAGCTTGACAGGGGGCGAGGTGATGAACACTGAAGCTTTCTTT
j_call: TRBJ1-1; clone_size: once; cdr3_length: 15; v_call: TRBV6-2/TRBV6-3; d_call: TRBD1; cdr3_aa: CASSYQRTGGTEAFF; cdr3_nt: TGTGCCAGCAGTTACCAAAGGACAGGGGGAACTGAAGCTTTCTTT
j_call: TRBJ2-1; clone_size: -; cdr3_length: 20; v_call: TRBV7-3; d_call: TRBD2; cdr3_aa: CASSLGGGLAGGRAYNEQFF; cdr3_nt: TGTGCCAGCAGCTTAGGAGGGGGGCTAGCGGGAGGTAGGGCCTACAATGAGCAGTTCTTC
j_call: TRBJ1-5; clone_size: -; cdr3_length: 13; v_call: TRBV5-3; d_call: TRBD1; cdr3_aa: CARTRDRGQPQHF; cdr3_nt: TGTGCCAGAACCCGGGACAGGGGACAGCCCCAGCATTTT
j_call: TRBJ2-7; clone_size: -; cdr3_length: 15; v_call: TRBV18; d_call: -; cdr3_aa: CASSPQRGVIYEQYF; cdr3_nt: TGTGCCAGCTCACCACAAAGAGGAGTGATCTACGAGCAGTACTTC
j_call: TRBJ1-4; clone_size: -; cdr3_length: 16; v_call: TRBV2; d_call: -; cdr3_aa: CASTMSGGANRKKLFF; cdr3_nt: TGTGCCAGCACTATGAGCGGGGGAGCAAATAGGAAAAAACTGTTTTTT
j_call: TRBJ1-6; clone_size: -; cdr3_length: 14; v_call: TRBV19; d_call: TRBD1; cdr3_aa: CASSKGASNSPLHF; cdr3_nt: TGTGCCAGCTCCAAGGGGGCTAGTAATTCACCCCTCCACTTT
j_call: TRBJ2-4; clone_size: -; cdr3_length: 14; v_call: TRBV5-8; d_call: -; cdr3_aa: CASSFGGAKNIQYF; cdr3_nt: TGTGCCAGCAGCTTCGGGGGAGCCAAAAACATTCAGTACTTC
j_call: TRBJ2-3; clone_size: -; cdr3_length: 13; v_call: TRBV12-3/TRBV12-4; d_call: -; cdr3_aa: CASSLAEADTQYF; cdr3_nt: TGTGCCAGCAGTTTAGCAGAGGCAGATACGCAGTATTTT
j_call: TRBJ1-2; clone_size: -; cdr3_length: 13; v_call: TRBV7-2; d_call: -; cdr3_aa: CASSPGQIYGYTF; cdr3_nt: TGTGCCAGCAGCCCAGGGCAGATCTATGGCTACACCTTC
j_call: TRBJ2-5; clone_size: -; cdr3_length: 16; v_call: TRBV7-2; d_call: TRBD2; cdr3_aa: CASTRWASGAQETQYF; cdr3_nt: TGTGCCAGCACCCGGTGGGCTAGCGGAGCCCAAGAGACCCAGTACTTC
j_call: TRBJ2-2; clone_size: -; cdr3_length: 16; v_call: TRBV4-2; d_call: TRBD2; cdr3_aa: CASSPTSGPNTGELFF; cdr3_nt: TGTGCCAGCAGCCCTACTAGCGGCCCGAACACCGGGGAGCTGTTTTTT
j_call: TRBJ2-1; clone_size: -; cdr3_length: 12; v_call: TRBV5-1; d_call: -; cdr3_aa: CASSPNYNEQFF; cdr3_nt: TGCGCCAGCAGCCCTAATTACAATGAGCAGTTCTTC
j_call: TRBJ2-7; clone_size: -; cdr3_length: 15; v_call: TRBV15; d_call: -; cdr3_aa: CATSRGGLPGYEQYF; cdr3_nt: TGTGCCACCAGCAGAGGTGGGCTCCCAGGGTACGAGCAGTACTTC